The 20 T cell receptor beta chains listed next were all sequenced from one sample in a study of shared clonotypes between healthy human individuals. Method: immunoSEQ multiplex PCR; TCRdb's copy keeps in-frame clones and lacks some. The sample contains over 400,000 clones, more than 95% of which appear only once. Sequences were obtained from naive CD4+ T cells sorted from blood. The subset was: CD45RA+ positively selected. The receptor set was obtained from a woman younger than 45 in good health.

V usage is TRBV18 and J usage is TRBJ1-2; 11 bases agree with TRBD1. Germline loops: CDR1 KGHSH, CDR2 LQKENI. Trimming took 3 bases from V and 5 from J; bases not matched to a gene: 5. The length of the CDR3 is 15 residues. CDR3 DNA sequence: TGTGCCAGCTCACCCCCGGGACAGGGGGAATATGGCTACACCTTC. Its protein product is CASSPPGQGEYGYTF.

This sequence joins TRBV18 and TRBJ1-5; 7 bases align to TRBD1. Trimming took 4 bases from V and 2 from J; bases not matched to a gene: 11. CDR1 and CDR2 from the germline V gene are KGHSH and LQKENI. This CDR3 contains 17 residues. As DNA, the CDR3 is TGTGCCAGCTCACTCACCGAAGACAGGGTTGGCAATCAGCCCCAGCATTTT. It specifies CASSLTEDRVGNQPQHF.

The V and J genes are TRBV28 and TRBJ2-7, with TRBD2 matching over 8 bases. With V trimmed by 6 bases and J by 3 bases, 7 bases remained unmatched. Germline CDR1 MDHEN, CDR2 SYDVKM. This CDR3 is 14 amino acids long. The DNA for the CDR3 is TGTGCCAGCAGAGTCAGCGGGAGTAACTACGAGCAGTACTTC. This codes for CASRVSGSNYEQYF.

This chain uses TRBV11-3 with TRBJ2-7; 11 positions match TRBD2. V dropped 1 base and J dropped 2; count of bases not matched to a gene: 13. The CDR3 spans 19 residues. Germline V gives CDR1 SGHNT, CDR2 YENEEA. CDR3 protein: CASSLVSPSGRFWAYEQYF. The CDR3 DNA follows: TGTGCCAGCAGCTTAGTATCCCCTAGCGGGAGGTTCTGGGCCTACGAGCAGTACTTC.

J is TRBJ1-1 and V is TRBV6-5, with 8 bases fitting TRBD1. J gave up 8 bases and V 5 bases, and 10 bases lay outside the gene matches. Germline assignment: CDR1 MNHEY and CDR2 SVGAGI. The CDR3 length is 14 residues. CDR3 sequence reads: CASSQTFGTGEAFF. The DNA of the CDR3 is TGTGCCAGCAGTCAGACCTTTGGGACAGGCGAAGCTTTCTTT.

About this clone: The sample holds other DNA sequences that translate to the same CDR3. V gene TRBV6-1 combines with J gene TRBJ2-7; D remains ambiguous. The CDR3 covers 13 residues. Trimming stripped 1 base from V and 2 bases from J, with 6 bases between. Germline CDR1 is MNHNS and CDR2 is SASEGT. CDR3 nucleotides: TGTGCCAGCAGTGAAGTTGGAACCTACGAGCAGTACTTC. Amino acid sequence: CASSEVGTYEQYF.

CDR3 DNA sequence: TGCGCCAGCAGCCAAGCGCAGGGTCTTGCGGGAGGGTTGGCGGGGACCCAGTACTTC. Translated: CASSQAQGLAGGLAGTQYF. The chain is built from TRBV4-1 and TRBJ2-5, with 9 nucleotides matching TRBD2. Germline CDR1 is MGHRA and CDR2 is YSYEKL. This CDR3 has 19 residues. The junction had 19 bases not matched to a gene; V was cut back by 1 base and J by 7 bases.

The rearrangement links TRBV19 to TRBJ2-2; D gene unclear. The V and J ends lost 1 base and 1 base respectively, with 7 bases between them. The germline V gene encodes CDR1 LNHDA and CDR2 SQIVND (reference sequence). This CDR3 spans 15 amino acids. For the CDR3, the DNA is TGTGCCAGTAGTATAGGCACGTTGAACACCGGGGAGCTGTTTTTT. Amino acid sequence: CASSIGTLNTGELFF.

The J gene is TRBJ1-5, the V gene TRBV2; no clear D gene. This CDR3 contains 16 residues. The germline V gene encodes CDR1 SNHLY and CDR2 FYNNEI. V lost 2 bases and J lost 7, with 18 bases in between. The CDR3 nucleotides are TGTGCCAGCAGTGAAAATGGAGCCACCGTCGGCCAGCCCCAGCATTTT. Residues: CASSENGATVGQPQHF.

The chain is built from TRBV19 and TRBJ2-1; 12 positions match TRBD1. Germline V gene sequence: CDR1 LNHDA, CDR2 SQIVND (reference sequence). Trimming at V came to 5 bases and at J to 7 bases, leaving 6 bases not matched to a gene. This CDR3 has 15 amino acids. CDR3 nucleotides: TGTGCCAGTAGTCAACCGGGACAGGGGGCGAATGAGCAGTTCTTC. Its protein product is CASSQPGQGANEQFF.

CDR3 region: CASTQVGQGNEKLFF. Written as DNA, the CDR3 is TGTGCCAGCACCCAAGTGGGACAGGGGAATGAAAAACTGTTTTTT. The chain is built from TRBV28 and TRBJ1-4; the match to TRBD1 covers 10 bases. The CDR3 has 15 amino acids. The ends lost 7 bases at V and 5 bases at J; junction bases unmatched: 7. CDR1 is MDHEN, CDR2 SYDVKM, per germline.

V is TRBV6-5 and J is TRBJ1-1, with 7 bases lining up with TRBD1. V lost 5 bases to trimming and J lost 5 bases; unmatched junction nucleotides: 8. CDR3 length: 14 residues. Germline CDR1 is MNHEY and CDR2 is SVGAGI. CDR3 coding DNA: TGTGCCAGCAGTCGAGGGGGCGGTGGGACTGAAGCTTTCTTT. It specifies CASSRGGGGTEAFF.

This rearrangement joins TRBV2 to TRBJ1-5; D might be TRBD1 (6 bases). This CDR3 region has 14 residues. Deletions cut 1 base from V and 6 bases from J, with 10 bases between. CDR1 and CDR2 from the germline V gene are SNHLY and FYNNEI. The CDR3 sequence: CASSEGRDIQPQHF. The CDR3 DNA reads as TGTGCCAGCAGTGAAGGCAGGGACATTCAGCCCCAGCATTTT. The whole variable domain, filled in from reference TRBV2 and TRBJ1-5, reads EPEVTQTPSHQVTQMGQEVILRCVPISNHLYFYWYRQILGQKVEFLVSFYNNEISEKSEIFDDQFSVERPDGSNFTLKIRSTKLEDSAMYFCASSEGRDIQPQHFGDGTRLSIL.

The CDR3 coding sequence is TGTGCCAGCTCACCAACAACGGCGAGTGAGCAGTTCTTC. Its protein product is CASSPTTASEQFF. This chain joins TRBV18 and TRBJ2-1; the D is unclear. CDR1 and CDR2 from the germline V gene are KGHSH and LQKENI. This CDR3 contains 13 residues. The V end was cut by 2 bases, the J end by 9 bases, with 11 bases between.

This rearrangement joins TRBV11-2 to TRBJ2-2, with 10 bases aligning to TRBD2. Germline values: CDR1 SGHAT, CDR2 FQNNGV. Losses at the gene ends were 7 bases for V and 7 bases for J; bases not matched to a gene: 3. The CDR3 is made up of 13 amino acids. The CDR3 sequence: CASNLAGVGELFF. As DNA, the CDR3 is TGTGCCAGCAACCTAGCGGGAGTCGGGGAGCTGTTTTTT.

The rearrangement uses TRBV9 and TRBJ2-5, with no clear D. Trimming took 2 bases from V and 0 from J, leaving 5 bases between them. This CDR3 is 13 amino acids long. Germline lookup yields CDR1 SGDLS and CDR2 YYNGEE. The CDR3 DNA reads as TGTGCCAGCAGCGTTTCCAACCAAGAGACCCAGTACTTC. Protein sequence: CASSVSNQETQYF.

The V gene is TRBV5-1, the J gene TRBJ1-1; tentatively, D is TRBD1 (6 bases). V lost 2 bases and J lost 5, with 10 bases in between. The CDR3 sequence is 13 residues long. Germline assignment: CDR1 SGHRS and CDR2 YFSETQ. CDR3 in amino acids: CASSFQGRTEAFF. The CDR3 DNA is TGCGCCAGCAGCTTCCAGGGGAGGACTGAAGCTTTCTTT. The entire variable domain, with the rest obtained from reference TRBV5-1 and TRBJ1-1, is as follows: KAGVTQTPRYLIKTRGQQVTLSCSPISGHRSVSWYQQTPGQGLQFLFEYFSETQRNKGNFPGRFSGRQFSNSRSEMNVSTLELGDSALYLCASSFQGRTEAFFGQGTRLTVV.

Notes on this clone: The identical CDR3 is also encoded by other nucleotide sequences in the sample. This sequence joins TRBV19 and TRBJ1-2; tentatively, D is TRBD1 (5 bases). The CDR3 runs to 13 residues. The germline gives CDR1 LNHDA, CDR2 SQIVND (reference sequence). Trimming cost V 7 bases and J 8 bases, with 17 bases left between them. CDR3 residues: CASTPGTLSGYTF. CDR3 in DNA: TGTGCCAGTACACCAGGGACCCTCTCGGGCTACACCTTC.

Note on this clone: At one end, the junction sequence differs from germline, possibly due to a read error. Other DNA sequences from this sample encode an identical CDR3 as well. For the CDR3, the DNA is TGTGCCAGCAGTGTCGGGAGGGGCCTCTACGAGCAGTATTTC. This gives the protein CASSVGRGLYEQYF. The chain employs TRBV6-6 and TRBJ2-7, with TRBD2 matching over 8 bases. This CDR3 region has 14 residues. From germline, CDR1 is MNHNY and CDR2 SVGAGI (reference sequence).

The chain joins TRBV5-1 to TRBJ1-4; tentative D call: TRBD1 (6 bases). This CDR3 spans 13 amino acids. The V end was cut by 5 bases, the J end by 8 bases, with 13 bases between. Germline values: CDR1 SGHRS, CDR2 YFSETQ. The CDR3 DNA is TGCGCCAGCAGGACCAGGGGCGAGGAAAAACTGTTTTTT. It encodes CASRTRGEEKLFF.